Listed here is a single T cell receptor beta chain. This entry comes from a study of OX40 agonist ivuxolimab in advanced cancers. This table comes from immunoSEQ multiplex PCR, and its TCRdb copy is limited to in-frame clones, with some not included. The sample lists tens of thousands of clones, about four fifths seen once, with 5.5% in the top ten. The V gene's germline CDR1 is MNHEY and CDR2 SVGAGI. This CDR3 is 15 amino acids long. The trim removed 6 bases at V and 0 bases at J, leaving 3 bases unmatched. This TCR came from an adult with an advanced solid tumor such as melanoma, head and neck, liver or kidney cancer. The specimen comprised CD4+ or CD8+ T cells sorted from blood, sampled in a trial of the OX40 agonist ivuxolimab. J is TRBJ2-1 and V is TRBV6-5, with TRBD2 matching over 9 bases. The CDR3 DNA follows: TGTGCCAGCAGCCTTAGCGGGAGCTCCTACAATGAGCAGTTCTTC. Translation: CASSLSGSSYNEQFF.